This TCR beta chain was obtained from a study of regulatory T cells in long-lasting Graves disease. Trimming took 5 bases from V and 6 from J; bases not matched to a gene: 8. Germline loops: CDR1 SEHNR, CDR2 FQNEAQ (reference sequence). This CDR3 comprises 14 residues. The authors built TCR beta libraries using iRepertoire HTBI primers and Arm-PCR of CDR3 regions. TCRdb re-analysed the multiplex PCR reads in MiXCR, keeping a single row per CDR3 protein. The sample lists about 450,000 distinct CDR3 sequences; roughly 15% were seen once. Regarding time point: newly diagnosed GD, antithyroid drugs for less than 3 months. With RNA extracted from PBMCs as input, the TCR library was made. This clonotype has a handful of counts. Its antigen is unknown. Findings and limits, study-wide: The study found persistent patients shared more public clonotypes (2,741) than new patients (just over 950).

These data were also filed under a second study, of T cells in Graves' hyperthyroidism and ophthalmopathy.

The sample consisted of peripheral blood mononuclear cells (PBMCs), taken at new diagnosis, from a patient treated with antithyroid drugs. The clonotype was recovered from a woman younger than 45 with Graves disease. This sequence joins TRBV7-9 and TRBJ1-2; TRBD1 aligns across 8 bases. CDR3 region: CASSLRGQANGYTF. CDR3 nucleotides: TGTGCCAGCAGCCTACGGGGACAGGCTAATGGCTACACCTTC.